The 19 T cell receptor beta chains below come from one sample, sequenced in a study of blood T cell repertoires in COVID-19. Produced via immunoSEQ multiplex PCR; TCRdb's table is partial and in-frame only. The sample records tens of thousands of clones, 88% being singletons. Specimen: peripheral blood. These receptors all stem from a middle-aged man with acute or convalescent COVID-19.

This clone was observed a single time. V is TRBV14 and J is TRBJ2-7, with 11 bases lining up with TRBD2. V gave up 2 bases and J gave up 0 bases; unmatched junction bases: 3. CDR1 and CDR2 from the germline V gene are SGHDN and FVKESK. The CDR3 loop spans 16 amino acids. Here the CDR3 reads CASSQRLAGGSYEQYF. The CDR3 nucleotides are TGTGCCAGCAGCCAACGGCTAGCGGGGGGCTCCTACGAGCAGTACTTC.

There are a few counts of this clone. The chain carries TRBV10-1 and TRBJ2-2; TRBD1 agrees at 10 bases. Germline values: CDR1 WNHNN, CDR2 SYGVQD (reference sequence). This CDR3 contains 13 residues. The ends lost 6 bases at V and 6 bases at J; junction bases unmatched: 1. CDR3 region: CASRGQGPGELFF. The CDR3 nucleotides are TGCGCCAGCAGGGGACAGGGGCCCGGGGAGCTGTTTTTT.

The chain couples TRBV9 to TRBJ2-2; 9 bases are shared with TRBD1. The CDR3 spans 17 residues. V lost 2 bases to trimming and J lost 5 bases; unmatched junction nucleotides: 10. The germline V gene encodes CDR1 SGDLS and CDR2 YYNGEE. CDR3 amino acids: CASSVTVTGGETGELFF. Written as DNA, the CDR3 is TGTGCCAGCAGCGTGACCGTAACAGGGGGCGAAACCGGGGAGCTGTTTTTT. Drawing the rest from reference TRBV9 and TRBJ2-2, the complete variable domain is DSGVTQTPKHLITATGQRVTLRCSPRSGDLSVYWYQQSLDQGLQFLIQYYNGEERAKGNILERFSAQQFPDLHSELNLSSLELGDSALYFCASSVTVTGGETGELFFGEGSRLTVL.

In nucleotides, the CDR3 is TGTGCCAGCAGCGAAGAGGACAGGGTTAATGAAAAACTGTTTTTT. Protein sequence: CASSEEDRVNEKLFF. V usage is TRBV9 and J usage is TRBJ1-4; 8 nucleotides align to TRBD1. V shed 3 bases and J 4 bases; nucleotides not matched to a gene: 5. The germline V gene encodes CDR1 SGDLS and CDR2 YYNGEE. The CDR3 sequence is 15 residues long.

About this clone itself: Other DNA sequences of this sample code for an identical CDR3. This chain joins TRBV12-3 or TRBV12-4 and TRBJ1-2, with D possibly matching TRBD1 (5 bases). This CDR3 has 13 residues. Trimming pared 4 bases from V and 2 bases from J, leaving 8 bases between. Here the CDR3 reads CASSSGQNYGYTF. CDR3 in DNA: TGTGCCAGCAGTTCAGGGCAGAACTATGGCTACACCTTC.

The chain is built from TRBV24-1 and TRBJ2-1; unclear D gene. In germline, CDR1 is KGHDR, CDR2 SFDVKD. V was shortened by 1 base and J by 4 bases, with 7 bases between the two germline ends. The CDR3 consists of 14 residues. The CDR3 region is CATSDFGQYNEQFF. The CDR3 DNA sequence: TGTGCCACCAGTGATTTTGGGCAGTACAATGAGCAGTTCTTC.

The chain has TRBV25-1 and TRBJ1-4; TRBD1 is a possible D gene (5 bases). The germline V gene has CDR1 MGHDK and CDR2 SYGVNS. The ends were cut back, 2 bases at V and 8 bases at J, with 15 bases in the middle. The CDR3 sequence is 15 residues long. As DNA, the CDR3 is TGTGCCAGCAGTGAACATAGACCAGGGTGGGAAAAACTGTTTTTT. It is translated as CASSEHRPGWEKLFF.

A few counts support this clone. Germline is not matched at one junction end, which may reflect a read error. This chain uses TRBV7-7 with TRBJ2-7; 8 bases align to TRBD1. The CDR3 totals 15 residues. Germline V gene sequence: CDR1 SSHAT, CDR2 FNYEAQ (reference sequence). The CDR3 loop reads CASSKLQGGPYEQYF. CDR3 coding DNA: TGTGCTAGCAGCAAACTACAGGGGGGACCCTACGAGCAGTACTTC.

The chain combines TRBV2 with TRBJ1-2; maybe TRBD1 (6 bases). V was pared by 5 bases and J by 10 bases, with 26 bases between. The CDR3 contains 16 residues. CDR1 is SNHLY and CDR2 is FYNNEI in the germline V gene. CDR3 amino acids: CASSTPGTGTLFLYTF. CDR3 in DNA: TGTGCCAGCAGTACCCCGGGAACAGGGACCCTGTTCCTCTACACCTTC.

In this sample, this clone turned up once. The chain recombines TRBV6-9 with TRBJ2-7; 7 positions agree with TRBD1. The CDR3 runs 14 residues. Germline CDR1 MNHGY, CDR2 SVAAGI. J was trimmed by 2 bases and V by 6 bases; bases with no gene match: 7. For the CDR3, the DNA is TGTGCCAGCAGCCCCGGGACAGCTCCCTACGAGCAGTACTTC. It encodes CASSPGTAPYEQYF.

The chain links TRBV3-1 (or the pseudogene TRBV3-2) to TRBJ2-1; D is undetermined. Germline values: CDR1 LGHDT, CDR2 YNNKEL (reference sequence). The CDR3 runs 12 residues. Deletions cut 1 base from V and 9 bases from J, with 7 bases between. The CDR3 DNA reads TGTGCCAGCAGCCAAGCCAGCGTTGAGCAGTTCTTC. This gives the protein CASSQASVEQFF.

The genes are TRBV7-2 and TRBJ2-6; D possibly corresponds to TRBD2 (6 bases). CDR1 and CDR2 (germline): SGHTA, FQGNSA. Trimming shortened V by 5 bases and J by 0 bases, and 8 bases separated the two germline ends. This CDR3 spans 15 amino acids. For the CDR3, the DNA is TGTGCCAGCAGCGCCGGGGGCTCTGGGGCCAACGTCCTGACTTTC. It is translated as CASSAGGSGANVLTF.

The chain couples TRBV6-4 to TRBJ2-1, with 7 bases fitting TRBD1. The CDR3 is 14 amino acids. The germline V gene has CDR1 MRHNA and CDR2 SNTAGT. J lost 11 bases, V lost 6 bases, and 13 bases had no gene match. The CDR3 sequence: CASSPRMGQLQQFF. For the CDR3, the DNA is TGTGCCAGCAGCCCCCGGATGGGACAGCTTCAGCAGTTCTTC.

J is TRBJ1-6 and V is TRBV6-5, with TRBD1 matching 7 bases. This CDR3 has 14 residues. Germline values: CDR1 MNHEY, CDR2 SVGAGI. Unmatched junction bases numbered 8, after V lost 6 bases and J lost 9 bases. Here the CDR3 DNA reads TGTGCCAGCAGACGACAGGGAGTAGTTTCACCCCTCCACTTT. Protein sequence: CASRRQGVVSPLHF.

A single count supports this clone. The chain has TRBV6-5 and TRBJ1-1; weak D call: TRBD1 (6 bases). This CDR3 region has 14 residues. CDR1 MNHEY and CDR2 SVGAGI come from the germline V gene. V lost 4 bases and J lost 5, with 14 bases in between. CDR3 region: CASSFKGDRTEAFF. Here the CDR3 DNA reads TGTGCCAGCAGTTTCAAGGGGGATCGGACTGAAGCTTTCTTT.

This chain connects TRBV18 to TRBJ2-2; 9 bases are a match to TRBD1. V dropped 0 bases and J dropped 7; count of bases not matched to a gene: 12. The CDR3 runs to 18 residues. Germline loops: CDR1 KGHSH, CDR2 LQKENI. The chain's CDR3 is CASSPPPPQGALDGELFF. DNA of the CDR3: TGTGCCAGCTCACCACCCCCCCCACAGGGGGCGCTTGACGGGGAGCTGTTTTTT.

The CDR3 region has the DNA TGTGCCTGGAGCAGGGGACTAGCGGGGCCAGATACGCAGTATTTT. It translates to CAWSRGLAGPDTQYF. This chain connects TRBV30 to TRBJ2-3; the match to TRBD2 covers 13 bases. Germline loops: CDR1 GTSNPN, CDR2 SVGIG (reference sequence). This CDR3 has 15 residues. With V trimmed by 3 bases and J by 4 bases, 4 bases remained unmatched.

The genes are TRBV9 and TRBJ1-1; D unclear. This CDR3 is built from 13 residues. V was cut by 1 base and J by 5 bases, with 9 bases left in between. Germline V lookup: CDR1 SGDLS, CDR2 YYNGEE. The DNA of the CDR3 is TGTGCCAGCAGCGTAACCTTCCAGACTGAAGCTTTCTTT. This codes for CASSVTFQTEAFF.

This clone was observed a single time. The chain links TRBV2 to TRBJ2-3, with TRBD2 matching over 9 bases. The V gene end was trimmed by 7 bases and the J gene end by 6 bases; junction bases not matched to a gene: 5. This CDR3 contains 13 residues. The germline V gene encodes CDR1 SNHLY and CDR2 FYNNEI. CDR3: CASKAGGWDTQYF. The DNA for the CDR3 is TGTGCCAGCAAGGCGGGGGGGTGGGATACGCAGTATTTT.